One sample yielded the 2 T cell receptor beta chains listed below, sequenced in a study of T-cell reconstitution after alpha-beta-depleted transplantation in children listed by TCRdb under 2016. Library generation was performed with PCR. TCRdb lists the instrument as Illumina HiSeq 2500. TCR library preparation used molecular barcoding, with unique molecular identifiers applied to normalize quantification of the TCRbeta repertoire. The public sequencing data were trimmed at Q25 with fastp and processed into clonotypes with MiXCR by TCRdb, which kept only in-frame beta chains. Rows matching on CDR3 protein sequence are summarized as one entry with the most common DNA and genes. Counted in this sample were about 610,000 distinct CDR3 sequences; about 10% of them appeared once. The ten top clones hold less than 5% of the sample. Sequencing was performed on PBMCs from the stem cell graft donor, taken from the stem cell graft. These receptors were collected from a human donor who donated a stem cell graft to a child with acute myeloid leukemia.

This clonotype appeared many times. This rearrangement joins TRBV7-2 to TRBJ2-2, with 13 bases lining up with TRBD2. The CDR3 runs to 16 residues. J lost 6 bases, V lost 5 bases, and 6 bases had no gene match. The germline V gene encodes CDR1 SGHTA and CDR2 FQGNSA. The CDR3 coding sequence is TGTGCCAGCAGCCGACTAGCGGGAGGAGGGTCCGGGGAGCTGTTTTTT. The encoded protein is CASSRLAGGGSGELFF.

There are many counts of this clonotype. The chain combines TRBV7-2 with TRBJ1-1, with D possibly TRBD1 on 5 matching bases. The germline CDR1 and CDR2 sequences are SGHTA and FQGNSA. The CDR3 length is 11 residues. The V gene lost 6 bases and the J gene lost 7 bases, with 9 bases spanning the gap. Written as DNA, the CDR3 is TGTGCCAGCAGTGGGACTAATGAAGCTTTCTTT. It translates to CASSGTNEAFF.